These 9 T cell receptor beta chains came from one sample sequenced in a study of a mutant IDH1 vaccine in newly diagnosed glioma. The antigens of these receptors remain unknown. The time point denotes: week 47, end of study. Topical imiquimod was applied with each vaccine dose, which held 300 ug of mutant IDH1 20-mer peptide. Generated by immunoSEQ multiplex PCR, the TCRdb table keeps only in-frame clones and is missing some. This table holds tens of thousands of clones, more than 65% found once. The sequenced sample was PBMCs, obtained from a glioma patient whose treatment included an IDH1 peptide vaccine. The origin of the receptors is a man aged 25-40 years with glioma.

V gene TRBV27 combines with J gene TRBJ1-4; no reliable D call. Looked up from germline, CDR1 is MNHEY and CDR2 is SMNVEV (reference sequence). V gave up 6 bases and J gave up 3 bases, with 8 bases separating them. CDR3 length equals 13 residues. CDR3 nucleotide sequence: TGTGCCAGCAGAAGTTCCTCTAATGAAAAACTGTTTTTT. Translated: CASRSSSNEKLFF.

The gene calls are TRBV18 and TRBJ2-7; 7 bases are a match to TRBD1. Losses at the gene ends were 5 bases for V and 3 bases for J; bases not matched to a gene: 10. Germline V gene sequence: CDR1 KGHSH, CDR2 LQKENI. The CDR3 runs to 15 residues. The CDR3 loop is CASSGTTGKGYEQYF. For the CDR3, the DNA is TGTGCCAGCTCAGGGACGACAGGGAAAGGCTACGAGCAGTACTTC.

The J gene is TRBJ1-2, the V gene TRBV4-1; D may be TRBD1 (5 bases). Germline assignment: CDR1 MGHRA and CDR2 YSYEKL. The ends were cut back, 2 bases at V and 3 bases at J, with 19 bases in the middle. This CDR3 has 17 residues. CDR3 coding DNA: TGCGCCAGCAGCCAACCCTTTCGAGGAAGGGACTACTATGGCTACACCTTC. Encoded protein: CASSQPFRGRDYYGYTF.

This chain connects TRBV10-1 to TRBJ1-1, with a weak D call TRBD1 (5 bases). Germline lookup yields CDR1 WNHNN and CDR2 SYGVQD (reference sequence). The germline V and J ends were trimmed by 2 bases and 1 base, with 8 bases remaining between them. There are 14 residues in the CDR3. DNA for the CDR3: TGCGCCAGCAGTGAGGCAGGGCCGAACACTGAAGCTTTCTTT. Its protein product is CASSEAGPNTEAFF.

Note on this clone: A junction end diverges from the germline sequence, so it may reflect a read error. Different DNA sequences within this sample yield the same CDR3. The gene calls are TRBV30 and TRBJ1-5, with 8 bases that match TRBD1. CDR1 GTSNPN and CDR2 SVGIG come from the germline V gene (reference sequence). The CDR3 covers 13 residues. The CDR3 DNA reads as TGCGCCTGGGCAACGCGCAGGGGGCACCCCCAGCATTTT. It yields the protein CAWATRRGHPQHF.

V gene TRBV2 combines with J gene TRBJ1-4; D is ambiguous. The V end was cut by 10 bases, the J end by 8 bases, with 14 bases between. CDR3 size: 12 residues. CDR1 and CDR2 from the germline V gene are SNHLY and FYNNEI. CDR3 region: CATTDRVEKLFF. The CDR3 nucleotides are TGTGCCACAACGGACCGCGTAGAAAAACTGTTTTTT.

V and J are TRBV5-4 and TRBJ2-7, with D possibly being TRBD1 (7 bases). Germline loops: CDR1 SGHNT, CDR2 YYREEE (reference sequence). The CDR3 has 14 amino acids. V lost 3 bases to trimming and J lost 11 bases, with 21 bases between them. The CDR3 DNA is TGTGCCAGCAGCTACGACAGGGACTTTCGGAGAAAGTACTTC. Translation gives CASSYDRDFRRKYF. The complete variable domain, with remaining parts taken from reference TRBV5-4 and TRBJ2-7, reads ETGVTQSPTHLIKTRGQQVTLRCSSQSGHNTVSWYQQALGQGPQFIFQYYREEENGRGNFPPRFSGLQFPNYSSELNVNALELDDSALYLCASSYDRDFRRKYFGPGTRLTVT.

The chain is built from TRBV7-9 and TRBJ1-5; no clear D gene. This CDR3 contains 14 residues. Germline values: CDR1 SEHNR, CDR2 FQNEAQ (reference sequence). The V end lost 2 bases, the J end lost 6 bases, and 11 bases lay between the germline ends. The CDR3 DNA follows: TGTGCCAGCAGCTTAAGCCTAGGCGGTCAGCCCCAGCATTTT. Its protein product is CASSLSLGGQPQHF.

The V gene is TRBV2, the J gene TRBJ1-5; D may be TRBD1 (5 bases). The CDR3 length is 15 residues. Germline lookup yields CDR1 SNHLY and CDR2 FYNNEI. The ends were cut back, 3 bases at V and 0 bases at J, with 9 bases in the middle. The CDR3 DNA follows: TGTGCCAGCAGTGATCGACAGAATAGCAATCAGCCCCAGCATTTT. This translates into CASSDRQNSNQPQHF.